This TCR beta chain was captured in a study of T-cell memory formation after mild COVID-19. Study-level information: TCR clusters were mostly confined to one donor each.

Regarding the study as a whole: A balance of CD4 and CD8 characterized clones contracting day 15 to 85, whereas later expanders leaned CD4+. CD8+ contracting clones occupied EMRA, while CD4+ ones occupied mainly CM and EM. Pre-infection memory showed some responding clones, and this suggested that cross-reactive memory joined.

A note on this clonotype: No antigen is known for it.

The CDR3 runs 19 residues. Germline CDR1 is SQVTM and CDR2 is ANQGSEA. V lost 1 base to trimming and J lost 0 bases, with 19 bases between them. TCRdb passed the 5' RACE reads through MiXCR, listing each CDR3 protein once. The sample includes under 300,000 distinct CDR3 sequences, about a sixth seen only once; the top ten take around 23%. The chain uses TRBV29-1 and TRBJ2-6; the D call may be TRBD1 or TRBD2 (6 bases each). This sequence originates from a young man who had mild COVID-19 (a few samples of this study predate the infection). Cell type and time point are not known. Sequencing was performed on PBMCs or a T cell subset sorted from them (not recorded which). CDR3 residues: CSVEVPLGGLSSGANVLTF. The CDR3 coding sequence is TGCAGCGTTGAAGTTCCCCTGGGGGGCCTAAGCTCTGGGGCCAACGTCCTGACTTTC. Variable domain in full (rest from reference TRBV29-1 and TRBJ2-6): SAVISQKPSRDICQRGTSLTIQCQVDSQVTMMFWYRQQPGQSLTLIATANQGSEATYESGFVIDKFPISRPNLTFSTLTVSNMSPEDSSIYLCSVEVPLGGLSSGANVLTFGAGSRLTVL.